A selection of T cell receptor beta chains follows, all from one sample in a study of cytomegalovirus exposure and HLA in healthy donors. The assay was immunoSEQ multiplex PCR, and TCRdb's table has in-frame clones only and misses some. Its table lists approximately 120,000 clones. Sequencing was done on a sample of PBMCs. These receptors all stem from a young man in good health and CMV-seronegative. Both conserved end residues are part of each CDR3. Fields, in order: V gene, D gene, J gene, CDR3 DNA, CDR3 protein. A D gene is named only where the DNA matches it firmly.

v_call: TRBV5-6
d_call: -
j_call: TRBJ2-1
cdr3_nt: TGTGCCAGCAGCTTATACGGGGTTTACGTCGAGCAGTTCTTC
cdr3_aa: CASSLYGVYVEQFF

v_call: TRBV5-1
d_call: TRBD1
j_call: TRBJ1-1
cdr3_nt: TGCGCCAGCAGCTCGCGGGGACAGGGGAACACTGAAGCTTTCTTT
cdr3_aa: CASSSRGQGNTEAFF

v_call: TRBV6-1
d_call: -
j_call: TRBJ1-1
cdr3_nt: TGTGCCAGCAGTGAATTTGCCGGGGGGAGCACTGAAGCTTTCTTT
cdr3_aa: CASSEFAGGSTEAFF

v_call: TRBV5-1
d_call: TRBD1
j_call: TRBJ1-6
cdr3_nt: TGCGCCAGCAGCTTGATGTCAGGGGGAGATTCACCCCTCCACTTT
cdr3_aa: CASSLMSGGDSPLHF

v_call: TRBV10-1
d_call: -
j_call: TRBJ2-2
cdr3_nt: TGCGCCAGCAGTGAGTCCGCAGCCGCCTCCCTCGGCGGTAGCACCGGGGAGCTGTTTTTT
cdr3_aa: CASSESAAASLGGSTGELFF

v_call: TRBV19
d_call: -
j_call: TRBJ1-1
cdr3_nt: TGTGCCAGTAGTATACTACAGGGCGAAGCTTTCTTT
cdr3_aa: CASSILQGEAFF

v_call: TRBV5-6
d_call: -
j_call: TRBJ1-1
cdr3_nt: TGTGCCAGCAGCTTGGTGGGCACACCAAACACTGAAGCTTTCTTT
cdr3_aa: CASSLVGTPNTEAFF

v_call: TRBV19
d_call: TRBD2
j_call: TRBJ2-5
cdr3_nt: TGTGCCAGTAGTATTGCGGGAGGGCTGGAGACCCAGTACTTC
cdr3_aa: CASSIAGGLETQYF

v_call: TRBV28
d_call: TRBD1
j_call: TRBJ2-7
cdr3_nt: TGTGCCAGCAGTTTCCAGACAGGGGGTCACGAGCAGTACTTC
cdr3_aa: CASSFQTGGHEQYF

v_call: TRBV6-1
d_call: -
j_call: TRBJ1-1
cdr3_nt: TGTGCCAGCAGTGCCTCCCGCGGGGGATGGACTGAAGCTTTCTTT
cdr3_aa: CASSASRGGWTEAFF

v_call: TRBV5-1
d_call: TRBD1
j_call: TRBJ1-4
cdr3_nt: TGCGCCAGCAGCTTGGTGTACGGGACAGGACTTAATGAAAAACTGTTTTTT
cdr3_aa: CASSLVYGTGLNEKLFF

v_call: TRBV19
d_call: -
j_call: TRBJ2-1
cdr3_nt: TGTGCCAGTAGTATAGGACTCAACAATGAGCAGTTCTTC
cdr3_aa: CASSIGLNNEQFF

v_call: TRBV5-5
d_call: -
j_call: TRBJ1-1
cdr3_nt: TGTGCCAGCAGCTTGGCAAACACTGAAGCTTTCTTT
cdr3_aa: CASSLANTEAFF

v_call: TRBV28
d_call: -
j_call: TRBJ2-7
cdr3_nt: TGTGCCACCGACACGAACTCCTACGAGCAGTACTTC
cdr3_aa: CATDTNSYEQYF

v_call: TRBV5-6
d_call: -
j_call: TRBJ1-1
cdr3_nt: TGTGCCAGCAGCACCGAGAGGGAGAACACTGAAGCTTTCTTT
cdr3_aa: CASSTERENTEAFF

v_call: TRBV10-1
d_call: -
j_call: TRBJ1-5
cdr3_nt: TGCGCCAGCAGGGACAAGAGTAGCAATCAGCCCCAGCATTTT
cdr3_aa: CASRDKSSNQPQHF

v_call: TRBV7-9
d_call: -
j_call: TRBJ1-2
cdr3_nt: TGTGCCAGCAGCCCGGCGGCGGGTTTAGAGAATGGCTACACCTTC
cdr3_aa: CASSPAAGLENGYTF

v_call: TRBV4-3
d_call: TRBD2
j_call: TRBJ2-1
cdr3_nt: TGCGCCAGCAGCCGACAAAGCGGGGTGTCCTACAATGAGCAGTTCTTC
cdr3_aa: CASSRQSGVSYNEQFF

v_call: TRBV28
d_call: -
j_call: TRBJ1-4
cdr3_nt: TGTGCCAGCAGTCCATCAAGGGGGACTAATGAAAAACTGTTTTTT
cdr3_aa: CASSPSRGTNEKLFF

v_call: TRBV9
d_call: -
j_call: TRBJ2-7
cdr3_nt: TGTGCCAGCAGCGTAGAGGGAGCGGAGCCTCAGTACTTC
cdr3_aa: CASSVEGAEPQYF

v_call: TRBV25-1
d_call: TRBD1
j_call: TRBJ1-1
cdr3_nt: TGTGCCAGCACCGGGACAGATTACACTGAAGCTTTCTTT
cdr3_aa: CASTGTDYTEAFF

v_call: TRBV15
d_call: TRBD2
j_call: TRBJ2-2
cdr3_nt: TGTGCCACCAGCAGAGATCGGGGGGGCTCCGGGGAGCTGTTTTTT
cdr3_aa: CATSRDRGGSGELFF

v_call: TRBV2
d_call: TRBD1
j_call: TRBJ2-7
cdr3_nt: TGTGCCAGCAGTGATCGTCCCAGAAGCCGGGACAGGGCCTACGAGCAGTACTTC
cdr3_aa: CASSDRPRSRDRAYEQYF

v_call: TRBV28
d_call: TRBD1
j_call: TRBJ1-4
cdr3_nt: TGTGCCACTGGACAGGGTCCCCGGAAACTGTTTTTT
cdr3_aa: CATGQGPRKLFF

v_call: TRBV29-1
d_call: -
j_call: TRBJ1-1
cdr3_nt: TGCAGCGTTGAAGACAGGGAGGGAGCTTTCTTT
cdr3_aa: CSVEDREGAFF

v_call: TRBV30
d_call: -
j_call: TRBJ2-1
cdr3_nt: TGTGCCTGTCTTAGGGGGAGTGAGCAGTTCTTC
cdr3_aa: CACLRGSEQFF

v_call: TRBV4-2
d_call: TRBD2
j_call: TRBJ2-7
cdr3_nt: TGTGCCAGCAGCCAAGCAGCCCCGGGACTAGCGACCTACGAGCAGTACTTC
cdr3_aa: CASSQAAPGLATYEQYF

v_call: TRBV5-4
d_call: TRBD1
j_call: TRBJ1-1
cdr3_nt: TGTGCCAGCAGCCCTCTACCGGGACAGGGGAACACTGAAGCTTTCTTT
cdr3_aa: CASSPLPGQGNTEAFF

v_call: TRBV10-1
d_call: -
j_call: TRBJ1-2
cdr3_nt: TGCGCCAGCAGTGATGCAGGTTCCTATGGCTACACCTTC
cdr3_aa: CASSDAGSYGYTF

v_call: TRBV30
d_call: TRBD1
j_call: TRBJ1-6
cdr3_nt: TGTGCCTGGAGTGCTGCCGGGACAGGGTCAATTTATGAGTCCTATAATTCACCCCTCCACTTT
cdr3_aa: CAWSAAGTGSIYESYNSPLHF

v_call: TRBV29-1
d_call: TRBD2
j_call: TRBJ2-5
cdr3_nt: TGCAGCGTTGATATCGGGGGGCAAGAGACCCAGTACTTC
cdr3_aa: CSVDIGGQETQYF

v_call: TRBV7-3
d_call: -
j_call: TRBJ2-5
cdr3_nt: TGTGCCAGCAGCCCCGACAGGCAAGAGACCCAGTACTTC
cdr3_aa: CASSPDRQETQYF

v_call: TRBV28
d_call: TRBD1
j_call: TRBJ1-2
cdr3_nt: TGTGCCAGCAGAACTACAGGGGGCTATGGCTACACCTTC
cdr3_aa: CASRTTGGYGYTF

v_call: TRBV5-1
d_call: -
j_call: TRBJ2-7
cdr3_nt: TGCGCCAGCAGCTTGGCAGGGAGGAGAGGCGAGCAGTACTTC
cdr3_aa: CASSLAGRRGEQYF

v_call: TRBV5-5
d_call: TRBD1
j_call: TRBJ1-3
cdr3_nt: TGTGCCAGCAGCGGCGGGACAGATTCTGGAAACACCATATATTTT
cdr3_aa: CASSGGTDSGNTIYF

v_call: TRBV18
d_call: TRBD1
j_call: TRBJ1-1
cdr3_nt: TGTGCCAGCTCACCTACGCAGGGGGGTGAAGCTTTCTTT
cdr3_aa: CASSPTQGGEAFF

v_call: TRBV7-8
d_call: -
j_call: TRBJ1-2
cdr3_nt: TGTGCCGTGCCAGGCGGACTCTATGGCTACACCTTC
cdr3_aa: CAVPGGLYGYTF

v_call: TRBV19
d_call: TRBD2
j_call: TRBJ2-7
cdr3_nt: TGTGCCAGTAGCCTAAACCCCGGACTAGCGGGAGGGCCCTACGAGCAGTACTTC
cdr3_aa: CASSLNPGLAGGPYEQYF

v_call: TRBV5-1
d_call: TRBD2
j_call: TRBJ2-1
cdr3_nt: TGCGCCAGCAGCCCCGGGACTAGCGGGAGAAGCTACAATGAGCAGTTCTTC
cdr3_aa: CASSPGTSGRSYNEQFF

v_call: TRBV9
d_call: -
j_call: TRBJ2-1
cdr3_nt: TGTGCCAGCAGCGTAGGTGGCAGGGACAATGAGCAGTTCTTC
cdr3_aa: CASSVGGRDNEQFF

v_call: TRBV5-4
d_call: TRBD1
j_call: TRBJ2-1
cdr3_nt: TGTGCCAGCAGCCCTGACAGGGTTACCTACAATGAGCAGTTCTTC
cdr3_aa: CASSPDRVTYNEQFF

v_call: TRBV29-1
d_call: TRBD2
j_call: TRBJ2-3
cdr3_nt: TGCAGCGGGGGTTCCGGGGGGAGAGATACGCAGTATTTT
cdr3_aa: CSGGSGGRDTQYF

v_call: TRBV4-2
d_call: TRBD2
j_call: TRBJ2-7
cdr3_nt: TGTGCCAGCAGCCAAGAGACGGGACTAGCGGGCGAGCAGTACTTC
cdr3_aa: CASSQETGLAGEQYF

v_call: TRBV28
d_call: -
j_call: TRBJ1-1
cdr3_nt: TGTGCCAGCGGCGACTTGAGGCGTAGAGCTTTCTTT
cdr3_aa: CASGDLRRRAFF